The entry below gives a single T cell receptor (beta chain) sequence along with its context. In the authors' methods: Cell counts per sample came from amplifying reference gene primers. Here immunoSEQ multiplex PCR was the method, and the copy in TCRdb shows in-frame clones only, minus some. V and J calls and clone size come straight from that table; D and trimming were deduced from the DNA. The table includes roughly 180,000 clones, 81% detected once. This entry is derived from a study of blood T cell repertoires in COVID-19. In the study overall: Samples of COVID-19 (acute and convalescent) were obtained from the United States, Italy and Spain.

The CDR3 extends over 16 amino acids. V shed 1 base and J shed 7 bases, with 19 bases lying between them. The germline CDR1 and CDR2 sequences are LGHDT and YNNKEL (reference sequence). The gene calls are TRBV3-1 (or the pseudogene TRBV3-2) and TRBJ1-2, with a weak D call TRBD1 (6 bases). The origin of this receptor is a woman aged 40 to 50 with COVID-19, enrolled during active disease. What was sequenced was peripheral blood. The CDR3 DNA reads as TGTGCCAGCAGCCAAGGGGGGGGACACCCCGAGTCTGGCTACACCTTC. Translated: CASSQGGGHPESGYTF.